This T cell receptor (beta chain) was retrieved from a study of Ad26.COV2.S vaccination and SARS-CoV-2 variants. Looking at the study overall: Ad26.COV2.S shots went into the muscle once or twice, 56 days apart. The study, taken as a whole, reports: Total T cell responses were possibly underestimated by TCR breadth and depth analyses. In vaccinated individuals, spike-specific CD8+ and CD4+ T cell responses reportedly displayed substantial breadth.

As for treatment: about 20 received Ad26.COV2.S at low or high dose, single or two shots; several received placebo; per-sample allocation not given. Day 63 after the first injection of vaccine or placebo was the sampling time. Recruitment in Boston yielded a donor of adult age, 18-55 years. CDR1 LGHNT and CDR2 FRNRAP come from the germline V gene. With 6 bases clipped from V and 5 bases from J, the junction kept 9 bases outside the gene matches. The CDR3 is 15 amino acids. Libraries were prepared by immunoSEQ multiplex PCR; TCRdb keeps only in-frame clonotypes and omits some of them. Of approximately 480,000 clones in the sample, approximately 90% were seen once. Notes on this clone: Its antigen is not identified.

The sequence came from a person between 18 and 65 years old who received the Ad26.COV2.S COVID-19 vaccine or a placebo. The chain combines TRBV12-5 with TRBJ2-5; the match to TRBD2 covers 10 bases. Sequenced material: peripheral blood, taken in a trial of Ad26.COV2.S vaccine versus placebo. Written as DNA, the CDR3 is TGTGCTAGTGGCCGTAGCGGGGGGCCAAGGGAGACCCAGTACTTC. It translates to CASGRSGGPRETQYF.